Described below is a single TCR beta chain sequence and its context. Its antigen is undetermined. This specimen belongs to a study of shared clonotypes between healthy human individuals. Whole-study results and caveats: An anticipated effect of sequencing depth on clonotype sharing among donors was recognized.

Germline loops: CDR1 MNHNS, CDR2 SASEGT. CDR3 size: 15 residues. Trimming took off 6 bases at V and 0 bases at J, with 9 bases between the two ends. A split of CD4+ cells into CD45RA+ naive and CD45RA-negative memory subsets was performed. Sorted-subset replicate PCRs used 150 to 200 ng DNA, some 30,000 T cell genomes. The protocol was immunoSEQ multiplex PCR, while the TCRdb copy is restricted to in-frame clones and leaves out a portion. This table has fewer than 3 million clones, roughly 92% appearing once. Sequenced input: naive CD4+ T cells from PBMCs. Subset reported: CD45RA+ positively selected. The chain joins TRBV6-1 to TRBJ2-6, with D possibly called TRBD1 or TRBD2 (5 bases each). The sequence was collected from a man younger than 35 in good health. Some clones in this sample may be carry-over from other donors' samples. The CDR3 DNA reads TGTGCCAGCAGGGGACGGAACTCTGGGGCCAACGTCCTGACTTTC. Encoded protein: CASRGRNSGANVLTF.